This T cell receptor (beta chain) was documented in a study of shared clonotypes between healthy human individuals. Overall study: Aged between 18 and 49, the donors were two women and three men.

Per the authors' pipeline: Filtering differed, since immunoSEQ gave only junction sequences and no quality scores. The assay was immunoSEQ multiplex PCR, and TCRdb's table has in-frame clones only and misses some. V, J and clone size are taken as reported in that table, and D and trimming were inferred from the DNA itself. The sample has about half a million clones; approximately 80% are singletons. Germline-derived CDR1 and CDR2 are SGHRS and YFSETQ. Trimming pared 3 bases from V and 1 base from J, leaving 10 bases between. This CDR3 region has 14 residues. The chain employs TRBV5-1 and TRBJ1-1; no clear D. This TCR was sampled from a woman aged 40-49 years in good health. Some clones in this sample may be carry-over from other donors' samples. Sequencing used PBMCs. CDR3 loop: CASSSIPGNTEAFF. As DNA, the CDR3 is TGCGCCAGCAGCTCAATACCGGGGAACACTGAAGCTTTCTTT. Combining the CDR3 with reference TRBV5-1 and TRBJ1-1 gives the whole variable domain KAGVTQTPRYLIKTRGQQVTLSCSPISGHRSVSWYQQTPGQGLQFLFEYFSETQRNKGNFPGRFSGRQFSNSRSEMNVSTLELGDSALYLCASSSIPGNTEAFFGQGTRLTVV.